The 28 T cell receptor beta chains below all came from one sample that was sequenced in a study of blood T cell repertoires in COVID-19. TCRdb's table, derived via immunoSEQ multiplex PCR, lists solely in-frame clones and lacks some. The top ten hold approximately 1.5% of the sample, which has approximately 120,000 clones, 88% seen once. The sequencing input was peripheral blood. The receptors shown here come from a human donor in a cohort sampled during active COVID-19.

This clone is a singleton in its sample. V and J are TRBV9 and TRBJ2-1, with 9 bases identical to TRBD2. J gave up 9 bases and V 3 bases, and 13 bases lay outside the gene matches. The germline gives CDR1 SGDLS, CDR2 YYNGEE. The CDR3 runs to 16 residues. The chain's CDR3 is CASSGIAGVGNGEQFF. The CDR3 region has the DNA TGTGCCAGCAGCGGAATAGCGGGAGTAGGAAACGGTGAGCAGTTCTTC.

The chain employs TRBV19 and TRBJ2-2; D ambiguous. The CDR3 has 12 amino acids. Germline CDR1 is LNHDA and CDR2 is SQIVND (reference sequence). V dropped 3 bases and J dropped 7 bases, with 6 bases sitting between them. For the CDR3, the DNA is TGTGCCAGTAGTATCTCGGGCGGGGAGCTGTTTTTT. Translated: CASSISGGELFF.

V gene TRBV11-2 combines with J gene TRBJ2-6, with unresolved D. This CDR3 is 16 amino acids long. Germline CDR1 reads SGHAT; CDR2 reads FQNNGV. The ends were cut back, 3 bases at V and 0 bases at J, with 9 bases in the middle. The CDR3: CASSFLTVSGANVLTF. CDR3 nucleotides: TGTGCCAGCAGCTTCTTAACAGTCTCTGGGGCCAACGTCCTGACTTTC.

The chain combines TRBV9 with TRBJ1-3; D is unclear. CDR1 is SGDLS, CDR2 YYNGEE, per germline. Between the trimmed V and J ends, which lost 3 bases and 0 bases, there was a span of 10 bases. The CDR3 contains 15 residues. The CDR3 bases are TGTGCCAGCAGCGAAAGACGGGGCTCTGGAAACACCATATATTTT. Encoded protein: CASSERRGSGNTIYF. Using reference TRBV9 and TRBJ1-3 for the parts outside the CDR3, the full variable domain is DSGVTQTPKHLITATGQRVTLRCSPRSGDLSVYWYQQSLDQGLQFLIQYYNGEERAKGNILERFSAQQFPDLHSELNLSSLELGDSALYFCASSERRGSGNTIYFGEGSWLTVV.

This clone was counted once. In DNA, the CDR3 is TGTGCCAGCAGCATCACAGGGGGTCTCTACAATGAGCAGTTCTTC. As protein: CASSITGGLYNEQFF. V and J are TRBV13 and TRBJ2-1; 8 bases line up with TRBD1. Germline V gives CDR1 PRHDT, CDR2 FYEKMQ (reference sequence). The V and J ends lost 5 bases and 3 bases, in that order; junction bases with no gene match: 6. CDR3 length: 15 residues.

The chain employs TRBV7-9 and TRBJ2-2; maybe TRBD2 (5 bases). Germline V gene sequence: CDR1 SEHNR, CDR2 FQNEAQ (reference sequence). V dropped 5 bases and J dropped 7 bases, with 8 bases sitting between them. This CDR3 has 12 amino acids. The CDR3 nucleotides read TGTGCCAGCAGCCTAGGGAGCGGGGAGCTGTTTTTT. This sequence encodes CASSLGSGELFF.

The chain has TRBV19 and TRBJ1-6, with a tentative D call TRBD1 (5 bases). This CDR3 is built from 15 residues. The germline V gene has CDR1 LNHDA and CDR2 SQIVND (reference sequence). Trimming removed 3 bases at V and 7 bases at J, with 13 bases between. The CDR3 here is CASSIPQRGNSPLHF. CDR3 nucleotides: TGTGCCAGTAGTATCCCTCAACGGGGGAATTCACCCCTCCACTTT.

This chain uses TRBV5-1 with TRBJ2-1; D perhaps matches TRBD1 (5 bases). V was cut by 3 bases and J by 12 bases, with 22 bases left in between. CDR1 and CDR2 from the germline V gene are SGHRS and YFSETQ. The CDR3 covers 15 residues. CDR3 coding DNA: TGCGCCAGCAGCTCGGACGCAGGGAACAAGGGTCGGCAGTTCTTC. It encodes CASSSDAGNKGRQFF.

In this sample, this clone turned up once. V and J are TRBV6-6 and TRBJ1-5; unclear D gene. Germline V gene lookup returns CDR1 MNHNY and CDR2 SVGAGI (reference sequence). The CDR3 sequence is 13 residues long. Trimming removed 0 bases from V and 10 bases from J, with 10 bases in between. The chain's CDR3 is CASSYSRIYPQHF. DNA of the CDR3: TGTGCCAGCAGTTACTCGAGGATCTACCCCCAGCATTTT.

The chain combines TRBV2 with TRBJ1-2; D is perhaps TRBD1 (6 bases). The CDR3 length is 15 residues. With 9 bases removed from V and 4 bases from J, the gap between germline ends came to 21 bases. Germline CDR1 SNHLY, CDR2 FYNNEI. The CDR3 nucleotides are TGTGCCAGTCTATTACGGGACACCCGGGGCTATGGCTACACCTTC. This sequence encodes CASLLRDTRGYGYTF.

The CDR3 sequence is CASSFNPGQTNTGELFF. In DNA, the CDR3 is TGTGCCAGCAGCTTCAACCCGGGACAGACGAACACCGGGGAGCTGTTTTTT. The chain is built from TRBV5-4 and TRBJ2-2; 7 bases are a match to TRBD1. Germline loops: CDR1 SGHNT, CDR2 YYREEE (reference sequence). Trimming took 2 bases from V and 0 from J; bases not matched to a gene: 7. The CDR3 spans 17 residues.

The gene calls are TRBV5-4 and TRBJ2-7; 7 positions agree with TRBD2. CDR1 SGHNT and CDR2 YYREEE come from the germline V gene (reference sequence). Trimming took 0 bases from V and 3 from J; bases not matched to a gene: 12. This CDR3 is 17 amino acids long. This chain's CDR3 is CASSLATGAGSYYEQYF. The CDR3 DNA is TGTGCCAGCAGCTTGGCCACGGGAGCGGGGAGTTACTACGAGCAGTACTTC.

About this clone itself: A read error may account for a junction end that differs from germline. The CDR3 here is CSVEDRTGGRGMVF. CDR3 nucleotide sequence: TGCAGCGTTGAAGATAGGACGGGAGGGAGGGGGATGGTTTTT. J is TRBJ1-5 and V is TRBV29-1; perhaps TRBD1 as D (6 bases). Germline CDR1 SQVTM, CDR2 ANQGSEA. The CDR3 loop spans 14 amino acids.

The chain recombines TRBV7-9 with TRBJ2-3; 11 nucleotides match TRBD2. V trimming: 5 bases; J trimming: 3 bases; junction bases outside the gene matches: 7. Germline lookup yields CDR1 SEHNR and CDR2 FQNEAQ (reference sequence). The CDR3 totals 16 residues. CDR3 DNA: TGTGCCAGCAGCGGGGGGACTAGCGGTGTAACAGATACGCAGTATTTT. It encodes CASSGGTSGVTDTQYF.

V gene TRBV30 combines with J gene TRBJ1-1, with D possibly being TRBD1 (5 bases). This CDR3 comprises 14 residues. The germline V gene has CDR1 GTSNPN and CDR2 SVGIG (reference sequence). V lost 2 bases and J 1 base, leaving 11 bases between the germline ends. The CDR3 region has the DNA TGTGCCTGGAGTCCAGGACAAACGAACACTGAAGCTTTCTTT. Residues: CAWSPGQTNTEAFF.

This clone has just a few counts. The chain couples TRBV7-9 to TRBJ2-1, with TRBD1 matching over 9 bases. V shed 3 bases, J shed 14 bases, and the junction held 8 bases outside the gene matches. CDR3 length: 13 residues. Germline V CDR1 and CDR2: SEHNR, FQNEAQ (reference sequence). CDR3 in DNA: TGTGCCAGCAGCTTTGACCAAGGGACAGGGAAGTTCTTC. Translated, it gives CASSFDQGTGKFF.

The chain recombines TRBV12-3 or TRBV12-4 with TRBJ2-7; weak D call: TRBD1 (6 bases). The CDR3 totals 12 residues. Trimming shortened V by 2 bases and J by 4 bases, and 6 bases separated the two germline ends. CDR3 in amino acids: CASSLRGYEQYF. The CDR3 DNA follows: TGTGCCAGCAGTTTAAGGGGGTACGAGCAGTACTTC.

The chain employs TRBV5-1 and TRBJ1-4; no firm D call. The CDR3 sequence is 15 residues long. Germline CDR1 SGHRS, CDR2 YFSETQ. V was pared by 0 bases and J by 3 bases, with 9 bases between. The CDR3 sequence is CASSLENIANEKLFF. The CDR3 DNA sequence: TGCGCCAGCAGCTTGGAAAATATAGCTAATGAAAAACTGTTTTTT.

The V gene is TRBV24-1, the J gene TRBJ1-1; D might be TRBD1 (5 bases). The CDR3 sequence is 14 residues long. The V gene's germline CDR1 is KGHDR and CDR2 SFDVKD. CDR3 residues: CATHGSGGNTEAFF. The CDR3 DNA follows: TGTGCAACTCACGGTTCCGGGGGAAACACTGAAGCTTTCTTT.

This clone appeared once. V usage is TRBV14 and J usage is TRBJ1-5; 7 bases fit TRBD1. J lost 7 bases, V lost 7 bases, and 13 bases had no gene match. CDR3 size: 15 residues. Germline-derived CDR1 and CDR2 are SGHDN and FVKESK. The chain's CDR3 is CASITGQAEVQPQHF. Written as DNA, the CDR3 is TGTGCCAGCATCACAGGACAGGCCGAGGTACAGCCCCAGCATTTT.

The CDR3 is CASSQDLATGYTGELFF. The CDR3 coding sequence is TGTGCCAGCAGCCAAGATCTCGCGACAGGGTATACCGGGGAGCTGTTTTTT. The V gene is TRBV3-1 (or the pseudogene TRBV3-2), the J gene TRBJ2-2; 7 nucleotides align to TRBD1. Germline loops: CDR1 LGHDT, CDR2 YNNKEL (reference sequence). CDR3 size: 17 residues. Trimming removed 0 bases from V and 5 bases from J; junction bases left unmatched: 9.

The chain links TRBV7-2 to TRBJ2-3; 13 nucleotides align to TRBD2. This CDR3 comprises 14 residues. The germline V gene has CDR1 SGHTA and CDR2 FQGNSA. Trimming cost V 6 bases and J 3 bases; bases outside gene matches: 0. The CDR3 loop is CASRLAGGTDTQYF. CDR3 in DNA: TGTGCCAGCAGACTAGCGGGAGGGACAGATACGCAGTATTTT.

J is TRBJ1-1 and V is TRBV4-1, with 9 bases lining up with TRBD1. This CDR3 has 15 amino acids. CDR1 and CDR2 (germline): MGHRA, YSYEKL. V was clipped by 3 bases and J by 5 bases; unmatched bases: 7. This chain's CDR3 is CASSHQTGGGTEAFF. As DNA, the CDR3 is TGCGCCAGCAGCCACCAGACAGGGGGAGGGACTGAAGCTTTCTTT.

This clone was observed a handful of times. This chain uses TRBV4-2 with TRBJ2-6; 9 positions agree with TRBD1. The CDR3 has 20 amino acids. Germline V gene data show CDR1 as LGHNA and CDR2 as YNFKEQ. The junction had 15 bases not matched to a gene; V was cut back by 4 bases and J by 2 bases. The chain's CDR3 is CASSPVLRDRASPGANVLTF. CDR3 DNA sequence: TGTGCCAGCAGCCCCGTTTTGCGGGACAGGGCCTCCCCTGGGGCCAACGTCCTGACTTTC.

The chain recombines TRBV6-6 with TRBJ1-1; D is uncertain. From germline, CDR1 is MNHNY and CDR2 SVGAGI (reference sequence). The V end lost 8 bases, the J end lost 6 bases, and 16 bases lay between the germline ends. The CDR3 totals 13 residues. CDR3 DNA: TGTGCCAGCTACGTGGGAGTGGCTGCTGAAGCTTTCTTT. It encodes CASYVGVAAEAFF.

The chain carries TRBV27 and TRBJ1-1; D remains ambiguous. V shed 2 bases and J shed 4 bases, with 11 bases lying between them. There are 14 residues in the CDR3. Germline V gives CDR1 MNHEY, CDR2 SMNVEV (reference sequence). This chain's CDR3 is CASSLKPGFTEAFF. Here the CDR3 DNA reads TGTGCCAGCAGTTTAAAGCCGGGTTTCACTGAAGCTTTCTTT.

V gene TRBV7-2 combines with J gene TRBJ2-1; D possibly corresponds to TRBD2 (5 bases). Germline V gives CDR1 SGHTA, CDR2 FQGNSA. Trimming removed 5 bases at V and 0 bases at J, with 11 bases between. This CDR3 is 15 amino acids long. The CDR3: CASSPSGSSYNEQFF. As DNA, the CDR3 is TGTGCCAGCAGCCCCAGCGGCAGCTCCTACAATGAGCAGTTCTTC.

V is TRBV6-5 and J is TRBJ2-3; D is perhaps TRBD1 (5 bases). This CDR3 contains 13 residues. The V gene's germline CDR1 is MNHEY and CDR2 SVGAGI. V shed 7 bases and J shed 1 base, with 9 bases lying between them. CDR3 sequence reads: CASTPRGTDTQYF. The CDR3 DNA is TGTGCCAGCACCCCCAGGGGCACAGATACGCAGTATTTT.